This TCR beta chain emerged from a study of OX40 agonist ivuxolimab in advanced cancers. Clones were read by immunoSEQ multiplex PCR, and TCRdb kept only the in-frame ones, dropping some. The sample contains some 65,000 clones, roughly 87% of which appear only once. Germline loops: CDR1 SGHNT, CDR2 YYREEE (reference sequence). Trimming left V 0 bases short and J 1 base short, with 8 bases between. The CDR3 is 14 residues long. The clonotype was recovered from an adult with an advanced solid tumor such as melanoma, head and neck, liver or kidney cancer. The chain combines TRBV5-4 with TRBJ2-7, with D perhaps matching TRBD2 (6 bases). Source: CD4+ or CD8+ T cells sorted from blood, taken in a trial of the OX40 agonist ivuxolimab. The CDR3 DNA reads TGTGCCAGCAGCTTGGATGGGGGGTCCTACGAGCAGTACTTC. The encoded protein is CASSLDGGSYEQYF.